This T cell receptor (beta chain) was found in a study of T cell clones after liver transplantation. The study's findings and limits: Conclusions were preliminary, with small, heterogeneous patient groups.

Germline V gene data show CDR1 as SNHLY and CDR2 as FYNNEI. V was pared by 6 bases and J by 4 bases, with 10 bases between. The CDR3 covers 14 residues. For this clone: What it recognizes is unknown.

Repertoires were generated with immunoSEQ multiplex PCR, while TCRdb's copy carries only in-frame clones and drops some. The sample has 95,000 to 110,000 clones, roughly 80% seen once. Material: CD4+ T cells from blood, obtained 45 to 50 months after liver transplant. This chain links TRBV2 with TRBJ2-6; no firm D call. This TCR was recovered from a human patient who received a liver transplant. Some T cells may be the graft donor's. CDR3 protein: CASRTGRGANVLTF. The CDR3 nucleotides read TGTGCCAGCAGGACGGGCAGGGGGGCCAACGTCCTGACTTTC.